These 4 T cell receptor beta chains share one sample of origin, sequenced in a study of blood T cell repertoires in COVID-19. TCRdb's table, derived via immunoSEQ multiplex PCR, lists solely in-frame clones and lacks some. The sample lists over 110,000 clones; nearly 90% were seen once. The sample was peripheral blood. These TCRs come from a man between 65 and 85 years old with acute or convalescent COVID-19.

The chain couples TRBV11-1 to TRBJ2-7, with D possibly TRBD1 on 6 matching bases. This CDR3 is 13 amino acids long. CDR1 and CDR2 from the germline V gene are SGHAT and FQDESV (reference sequence). The germline V and J ends were trimmed by 6 bases and 3 bases, with 12 bases remaining between them. The CDR3 here is CASSDGDIYEQYF. For the CDR3, the DNA is TGTGCCAGCAGTGACGGGGACATCTACGAGCAGTACTTC.

A word on this clone: The sample contains more than one DNA sequence encoding this CDR3. V and J are TRBV5-1 and TRBJ2-5; 9 bases line up with TRBD1. This CDR3 is 15 amino acids long. V lost 2 bases and J lost 0; bases outside the gene matches: 2. From germline, CDR1 is SGHRS and CDR2 YFSETQ. As DNA, the CDR3 is TGCGCCAGCAGCTTCGGACAGGGGTACCAAGAGACCCAGTACTTC. As protein: CASSFGQGYQETQYF.

This chain uses TRBV10-2 with TRBJ2-7; a possible D gene is TRBD1 (6 bases). The V and J ends lost 3 bases and 10 bases respectively, with 16 bases between them. The V gene's germline CDR1 is WSHSY and CDR2 SAAADI. This CDR3 is built from 13 residues. In DNA form, the CDR3 reads TGCGCCAGCAGTGAATGGGCAGGGGTCTCTCAGTACTTC. This sequence encodes CASSEWAGVSQYF.

The chain uses TRBV15 and TRBJ1-2, with 7 bases matching TRBD1. The junction had 3 bases not matched to a gene; V was cut back by 1 base and J by 7 bases. Germline CDR1 and CDR2: LNHNV and YYDKDF (reference sequence). The CDR3 has 13 amino acids. The CDR3 loop reads CATSRVNRGGYTF. CDR3 DNA sequence: TGTGCCACCAGCAGAGTCAACAGGGGTGGCTACACCTTC. The full variable domain, with the rest looked up from reference TRBV15 and TRBJ1-2, is DAMVIQNPRYQVTQFGKPVTLSCSQTLNHNVMYWYQQKSSQAPKLLFHYYDKDFNNEADTPDNFQSRRPNTSFCFLDIRSPGLGDTAMYLCATSRVNRGGYTFGSGTRLTVV.